A selection of T cell receptor beta chains follows, all from one sample in a study of CD8 T cells in Susac syndrome. TCRdb independently ran MiXCR on the immunoSEQ multiplex PCR reads; one entry per CDR3 protein. The sample includes 71,000 or so distinct CDR3 sequences, 93% seen only once; the top ten take less than 0.19%. Sequences were obtained from CD4+ T cells from PBMCs. The receptors here all came from a human donor with Susac syndrome. CDR3s include the opening cysteine and the closing phenylalanine or tryptophan. Fields, in order: J gene, V gene, CDR3 protein.

J gene: TRBJ2-7; V gene: TRBV6-5; CDR3 protein: CASSYRAGGPYEQYF
J gene: TRBJ1-2; V gene: TRBV5-1; CDR3 protein: CASSLGRPTESSYYGYTF
J gene: TRBJ1-2; V gene: TRBV7-8; CDR3 protein: CASSLASDARPNYGYTF
J gene: TRBJ2-5; V gene: TRBV6-6; CDR3 protein: CASSGDRGWAETQYF
J gene: TRBJ2-7; V gene: TRBV7-2; CDR3 protein: CASSLAQPAYEQYF
J gene: TRBJ1-4; V gene: TRBV20-1; CDR3 protein: CSAHPGGVREKLFF
J gene: TRBJ1-5; V gene: TRBV19; CDR3 protein: CASSNPEGRRRGNQPQHF
J gene: TRBJ2-1; V gene: TRBV29-1; CDR3 protein: CSVERQRVNEQFF
J gene: TRBJ2-5; V gene: TRBV28; CDR3 protein: CASSFGGPQETQYF
J gene: TRBJ1-2; V gene: TRBV9; CDR3 protein: CASSTNTGNGYTF
J gene: TRBJ2-7; V gene: TRBV10-3; CDR3 protein: CAISFPQGTEQYF
J gene: TRBJ2-5; V gene: TRBV28; CDR3 protein: CASKIGGTGETQYF
J gene: TRBJ2-1; V gene: TRBV20-1; CDR3 protein: CSAISGGDSYNEQFF
J gene: TRBJ2-4; V gene: TRBV20-1; CDR3 protein: CSASSGTGAKNIQYF
J gene: TRBJ2-2; V gene: TRBV5-5; CDR3 protein: CASSLLGGTGELFF
J gene: TRBJ1-2; V gene: TRBV10-3; CDR3 protein: CAISDRSYGYTF
J gene: TRBJ2-1; V gene: TRBV2; CDR3 protein: CASRHFGVATDEQFF
J gene: TRBJ2-5; V gene: TRBV7-5; CDR3 protein: CISVPDPGWPFQETQYF
J gene: TRBJ1-5; V gene: TRBV7-2; CDR3 protein: CASSPPSVRGNQPQHF
J gene: TRBJ1-5; V gene: TRBV11-3; CDR3 protein: CASSLGQGENQPQHF
J gene: TRBJ2-4; V gene: TRBV4-2; CDR3 protein: CASSRTGEEGAKNIQYF
J gene: TRBJ2-5; V gene: TRBV28; CDR3 protein: CASRAPGLSLGQETQYF
J gene: TRBJ1-2; V gene: TRBV28; CDR3 protein: CASSTPPPRYGYTF
J gene: TRBJ1-2; V gene: TRBV5-4; CDR3 protein: CAGGGRSGYTF
J gene: TRBJ2-5; V gene: TRBV20-1; CDR3 protein: CSARDSSEGEETQYF
J gene: TRBJ2-2; V gene: TRBV2; CDR3 protein: CASVETGPNTGELFF
J gene: TRBJ2-7; V gene: TRBV29-1; CDR3 protein: CSVAEVDEQYF
J gene: TRBJ1-1; V gene: TRBV2; CDR3 protein: CASRGGVSWNTEAFF
J gene: TRBJ1-3; V gene: TRBV30; CDR3 protein: CAWSVVSVSGNTIYF
J gene: TRBJ2-2; V gene: TRBV28; CDR3 protein: CASSTYSGTSGFNTGELFF
J gene: TRBJ2-2; V gene: TRBV5-1; CDR3 protein: CASRRQGDTGELFF
J gene: TRBJ2-7; V gene: TRBV5-5; CDR3 protein: CASNRGQGFYEQYF
J gene: TRBJ2-7; V gene: TRBV6-2/TRBV6-3; CDR3 protein: CASSYLRVGAYEQYF
J gene: TRBJ1-6; V gene: TRBV2; CDR3 protein: CATIGLVNSPLHF
J gene: TRBJ2-7; V gene: TRBV6-5; CDR3 protein: CASRLNRGPYEQYF
J gene: TRBJ2-2; V gene: TRBV7-2; CDR3 protein: CASSTRDRRNTGELFF
J gene: TRBJ2-1; V gene: TRBV4-1; CDR3 protein: CASSQGIKPTGSGAYNEQFF
J gene: TRBJ2-7; V gene: TRBV5-1; CDR3 protein: CASSLTDIEQYF
J gene: TRBJ1-1; V gene: TRBV29-1; CDR3 protein: CSVSTEAFF
J gene: TRBJ2-3; V gene: TRBV7-2; CDR3 protein: CASSWGTRGKTDTQYF
J gene: TRBJ2-5; V gene: TRBV6-2/TRBV6-3; CDR3 protein: CASSPSQRYSQETQYF
J gene: TRBJ2-3; V gene: TRBV7-3; CDR3 protein: CASSEDSATDTQYF